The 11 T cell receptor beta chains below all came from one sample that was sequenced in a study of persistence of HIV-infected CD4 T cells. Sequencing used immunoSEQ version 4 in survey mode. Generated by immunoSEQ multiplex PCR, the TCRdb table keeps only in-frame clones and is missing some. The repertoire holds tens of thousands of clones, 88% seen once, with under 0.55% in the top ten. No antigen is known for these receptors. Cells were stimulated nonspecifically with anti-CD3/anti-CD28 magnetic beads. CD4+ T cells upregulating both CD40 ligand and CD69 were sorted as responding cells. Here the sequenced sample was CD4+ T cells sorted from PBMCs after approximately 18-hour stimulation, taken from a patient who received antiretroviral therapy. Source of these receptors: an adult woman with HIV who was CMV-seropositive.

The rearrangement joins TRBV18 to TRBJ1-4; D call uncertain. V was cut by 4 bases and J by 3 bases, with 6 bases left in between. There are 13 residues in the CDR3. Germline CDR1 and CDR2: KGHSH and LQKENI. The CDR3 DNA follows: TGTGCCAGCTCACGAACGGCTAATGAAAAACTGTTTTTT. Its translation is CASSRTANEKLFF.

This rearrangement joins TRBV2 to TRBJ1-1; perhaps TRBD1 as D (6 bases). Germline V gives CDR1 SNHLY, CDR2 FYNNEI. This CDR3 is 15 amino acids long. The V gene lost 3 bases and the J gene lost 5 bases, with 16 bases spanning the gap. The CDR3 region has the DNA TGTGCCAGCAGTGAGGTGGTAGGGGGTGGGACTGAAGCTTTCTTT. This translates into CASSEVVGGGTEAFF.

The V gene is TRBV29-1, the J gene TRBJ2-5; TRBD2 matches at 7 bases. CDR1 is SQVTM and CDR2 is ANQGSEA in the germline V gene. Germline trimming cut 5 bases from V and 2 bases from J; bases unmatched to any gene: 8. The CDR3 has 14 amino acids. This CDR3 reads CSVPKAGTQETQYF. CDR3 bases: TGCAGCGTTCCCAAAGCGGGGACGCAAGAGACCCAGTACTTC.

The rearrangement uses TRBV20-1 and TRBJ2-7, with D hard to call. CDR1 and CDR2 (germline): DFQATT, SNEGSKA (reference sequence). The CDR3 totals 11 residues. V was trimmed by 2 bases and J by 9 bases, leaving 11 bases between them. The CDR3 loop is CSARLFSRQYV. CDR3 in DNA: TGCAGTGCTAGATTGTTCTCGCGGCAGTACGTC.

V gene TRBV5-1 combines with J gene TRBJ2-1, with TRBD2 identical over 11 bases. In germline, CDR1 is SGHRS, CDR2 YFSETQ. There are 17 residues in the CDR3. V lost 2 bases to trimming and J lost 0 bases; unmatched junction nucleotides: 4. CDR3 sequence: CASSFGLAGLSYNEQFF. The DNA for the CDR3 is TGCGCCAGCAGCTTCGGACTAGCGGGCCTCTCCTACAATGAGCAGTTCTTC.

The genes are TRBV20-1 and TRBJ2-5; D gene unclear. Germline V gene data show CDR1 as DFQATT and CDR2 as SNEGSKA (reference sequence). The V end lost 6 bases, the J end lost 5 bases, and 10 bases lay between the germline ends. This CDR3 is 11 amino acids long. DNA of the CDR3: TGCAGTGCCCCCCCCAGGGAGACCCAGTACTTC. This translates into CSAPPRETQYF.

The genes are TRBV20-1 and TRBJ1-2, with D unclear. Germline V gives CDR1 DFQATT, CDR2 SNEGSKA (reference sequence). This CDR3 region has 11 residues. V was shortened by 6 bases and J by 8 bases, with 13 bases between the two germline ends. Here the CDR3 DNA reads TGCAGTGCCTCGCCGGGGTCCGGCTACACCTTC. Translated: CSASPGSGYTF.

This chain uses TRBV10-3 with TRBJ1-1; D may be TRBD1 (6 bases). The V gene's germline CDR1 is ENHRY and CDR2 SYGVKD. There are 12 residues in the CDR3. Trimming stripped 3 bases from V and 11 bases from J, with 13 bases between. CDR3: CAISDPGGAAFF. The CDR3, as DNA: TGTGCCATCAGTGATCCTGGGGGGGCGGCTTTCTTT.

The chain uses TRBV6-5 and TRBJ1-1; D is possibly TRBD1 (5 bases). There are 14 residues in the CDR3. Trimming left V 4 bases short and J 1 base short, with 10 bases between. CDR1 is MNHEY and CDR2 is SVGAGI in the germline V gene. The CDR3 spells CASSWPTGNTEAFF. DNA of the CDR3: TGTGCCAGCAGTTGGCCCACAGGGAACACTGAAGCTTTCTTT.

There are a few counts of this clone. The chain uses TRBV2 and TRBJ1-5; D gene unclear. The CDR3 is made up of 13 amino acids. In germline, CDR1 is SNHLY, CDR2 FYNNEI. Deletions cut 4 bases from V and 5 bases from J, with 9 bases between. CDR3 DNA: TGTGCCAGCAGTGGAGGGCTGGATCAGCCCCAGCATTTT. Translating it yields CASSGGLDQPQHF.

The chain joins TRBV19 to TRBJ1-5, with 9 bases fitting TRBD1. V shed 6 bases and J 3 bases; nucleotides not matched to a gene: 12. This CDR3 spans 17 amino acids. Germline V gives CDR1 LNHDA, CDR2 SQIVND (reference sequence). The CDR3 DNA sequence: TGTGCCAGTAGCGCTTTACCGGGACAGGGCTTCAATCAGCCCCAGCATTTT. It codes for CASSALPGQGFNQPQHF.